This TCR beta chain was profiled in a study of T cells in Graves' hyperthyroidism and ophthalmopathy. Study-wide findings and caveats: Appearing also in blood were most of the thyroid clonotypes expanded above 0.001.

CDR1 SGHDN and CDR2 FVKESK come from the germline V gene. This CDR3 region has 13 residues. The V end was cut by 5 bases, the J end by 3 bases, with 9 bases between. Amplification of TCR beta CDR3 regions used RNA as the template. HTBI primers were used for first-round RT-PCR of the TCR CDR3. TCRdb called the multiplex PCR reads again in MiXCR, with one record for every CDR3 protein. The sample shows over 300,000 distinct CDR3 sequences, about 14% of them seen only once. Calling Graves' hyperthyroidism stable meant ophthalmopathy did not progress within 18 months. Diagnosis of hyperthyroidism was new in patients aged 18 to 65, and its duration was under 2 months. This clonotype was detected many times. Its cognate antigen is unknown.

J is TRBJ2-3 and V is TRBV14; the D is unclear. The sequenced sample was blood. This receptor was taken from an older woman with Graves' hyperthyroidism. CDR3: CASSAETTDTQYF. CDR3 sequence (DNA): TGTGCCAGCAGCGCCGAGACTACAGATACGCAGTATTTT. Based on the CDR3 plus reference TRBV14 and TRBJ2-3, the full variable domain is EAGVTQFPSHSVIEKGQTVTLRCDPISGHDNLYWYRRVMGKEIKFLLHFVKESKQDESGMPNNRFLAERTGGTYSTLKVQPAELEDSGVYFCASSAETTDTQYFGPGTRLTVL.